The present T cell receptor (beta chain) was sequenced within a study of patients and donors after allogeneic stem cell transplantation. One entry per CDR3 protein results from TCRdb running MiXCR on the RT-PCR reads. The repertoire holds 800,000 to 1,000,000 distinct CDR3 sequences, with roughly 18% as singletons. The sequence came from a human donor who was either an allogeneic HSCT recipient or a stem cell or donor lymphocyte infusion donor (not recorded which). It is not recorded whose cells these are; they may come from a transplant donor. The sample consisted of blood, either unsorted or a sorted T cell fraction (not recorded which).

This chain's CDR3 is CASSLSGALSYEQYF. DNA of the CDR3: TGTGCCAGCAGTCTTAGCGGAGCCCTCTCCTACGAGCAGTACTTC. The J gene is TRBJ2-7, the V gene TRBV7-7; tentative D call: TRBD2 (6 bases). The germline V gene encodes CDR1 SSHAT and CDR2 FNYEAQ (reference sequence). The CDR3 sequence is 15 residues long. The V end was cut by 6 bases, the J end by 0 bases, with 15 bases between.